Below, 24 T cell receptor beta chains from the same sample are listed, as sequenced in a study of shared clonotypes between healthy human individuals. The data were produced by immunoSEQ multiplex PCR, yet TCRdb's version contains in-frame clones alone and is incomplete. The sample shows around 2,100,000 clones, just under 95% of them seen only once. Naive CD8 cells, CD45RO-negative and positively selected for CCR7, excluded terminally differentiated effector memory CD45RA+ cells. The sample was naive CD8+ T cells sorted from blood. The source of these receptors is a man aged 18 to 35 in good health.

The chain carries TRBV9 and TRBJ2-1; 8 bases agree with TRBD2. CDR1 is SGDLS, CDR2 YYNGEE, per germline. Unmatched junction bases numbered 5, after V lost 3 bases and J lost 6 bases. CDR3 size: 14 residues. This chain's CDR3 is CASSATSEGNEQFF. The DNA of the CDR3 is TGTGCCAGCAGCGCGACTAGCGAGGGCAATGAGCAGTTCTTC.

The CDR3 coding sequence is TGCGCCAGCAGCCTCGGACAGGATACCTACGAGCAGTACTTC. It is translated as CASSLGQDTYEQYF. This chain connects TRBV4-1 to TRBJ2-7, with 7 bases lining up with TRBD1. J lost 2 bases, V lost 4 bases, and 5 bases had no gene match. Per germline, CDR1 MGHRA and CDR2 YSYEKL. The CDR3 runs 14 residues.

This rearrangement joins TRBV6-1 to TRBJ2-3; D gene ambiguous. The germline CDR1 and CDR2 sequences are MNHNS and SASEGT. This CDR3 is built from 12 residues. Trimming pared 8 bases from V and 6 bases from J, leaving 12 bases between. The CDR3 bases are TGTGCCAGCGAACAAGTGGGGGATACGCAGTATTTT. Amino acid sequence: CASEQVGDTQYF.

The chain combines TRBV10-2 with TRBJ2-1, with D maybe TRBD1 (6 bases). CDR1 and CDR2 from the germline V gene are WSHSY and SAAADI. CDR3 size: 15 residues. Trimming cost V 2 bases and J 10 bases, with 18 bases left between them. CDR3: CASSERGSPLGEQFF. CDR3 nucleotide sequence: TGCGCCAGCAGTGAGAGGGGGAGCCCCCTTGGGGAGCAGTTCTTC.

Note on this clone: The sample carries other DNA sequences with the same CDR3. The genes are TRBV9 and TRBJ2-1, with D uncertain. V gave up 2 bases and J gave up 7 bases, with 7 bases separating them. This CDR3 has 12 residues. The germline V gene encodes CDR1 SGDLS and CDR2 YYNGEE. This chain's CDR3 is CASSVPRNEQFF. The CDR3, as DNA: TGTGCCAGCAGCGTTCCAAGGAATGAGCAGTTCTTC. The variable domain in full, with the rest retrieved from reference TRBV9 and TRBJ2-1, is DSGVTQTPKHLITATGQRVTLRCSPRSGDLSVYWYQQSLDQGLQFLIQYYNGEERAKGNILERFSAQQFPDLHSELNLSSLELGDSALYFCASSVPRNEQFFGPGTRLTVL.

This chain uses TRBV2 with TRBJ2-1; D remains ambiguous. Germline CDR1 reads SNHLY; CDR2 reads FYNNEI. CDR3 length: 13 amino acids. The V end lost 1 base, the J end lost 4 bases, and 5 bases lay between the germline ends. CDR3 amino acids: CASSEERYNEQFF. CDR3 sequence (DNA): TGTGCCAGCAGTGAAGAACGGTACAATGAGCAGTTCTTC.

In this sample, this clone turned up once. The V call is TRBV28, the J call TRBJ2-7; 7 nucleotides agree with TRBD1. V dropped 6 bases and J dropped 1; count of bases not matched to a gene: 12. The length of the CDR3 is 16 residues. The germline gives CDR1 MDHEN, CDR2 SYDVKM. CDR3 sequence (DNA): TGTGCCAGCAGACCTCGGACAGGCTTGAAATCCTACGAGCAGTACTTC. Translation gives CASRPRTGLKSYEQYF.

J is TRBJ1-5 and V is TRBV28; D uncertain. Trimming took 6 bases from V and 4 from J, leaving 13 bases between them. Germline CDR1 and CDR2: MDHEN and SYDVKM. The CDR3 length is 14 residues. CDR3 region: CASRPGPTNQPQHF. DNA of the CDR3: TGTGCCAGCAGGCCGGGTCCGACTAATCAGCCCCAGCATTTT.

The gene calls are TRBV4-1 and TRBJ2-6; maybe TRBD1 (5 bases). Germline V gene data show CDR1 as MGHRA and CDR2 as YSYEKL. Trimming left V 5 bases short and J 0 bases short, with 11 bases between. CDR3 length: 16 amino acids. CDR3 bases: TGCGCCAGCAGCTTCCCGACAGTCTCTGGGGCCAACGTCCTGACTTTC. Translated, it gives CASSFPTVSGANVLTF.

The chain links TRBV4-3 to TRBJ2-2; D is unresolved. The CDR3 spans 14 residues. Germline CDR1 is LGHNA and CDR2 is YSLEER. The germline V and J ends were trimmed by 1 base and 3 bases, with 6 bases remaining between them. The CDR3, as DNA: TGCGCCAGCAGCCAAGGGCCCTACACCGGGGAGCTGTTTTTT. It codes for CASSQGPYTGELFF.

This chain uses TRBV6-1 with TRBJ2-7, with D unclear. The CDR3 has 14 amino acids. In germline, CDR1 is MNHNS, CDR2 SASEGT. Deletions cut 2 bases from V and 3 bases from J, with 11 bases between. CDR3 sequence: CASSELLPGYEQYF. Here the CDR3 DNA reads TGTGCCAGCAGTGAATTGCTGCCTGGCTACGAGCAGTACTTC.

Details on this clone: This specimen includes other DNA sequences encoding the same CDR3. The chain recombines TRBV27 with TRBJ1-4; TRBD1 is a possible D gene (6 bases). Per the germline V gene, CDR1 is MNHEY and CDR2 is SMNVEV (reference sequence). Between the trimmed V and J ends, which lost 6 bases and 2 bases, there was a span of 13 bases. The CDR3 contains 15 residues. As DNA, the CDR3 is TGTGCCAGCAGCTTGCAGGGGACGACTAATGAAAAACTGTTTTTT. It yields the protein CASSLQGTTNEKLFF.

In the case of this clone: Germline is not matched at one junction end, which may reflect a read error. The CDR3 region is CASSISTGTITDTQYF. In DNA form, the CDR3 reads TGTGCCAGCAGTATATCCACCGGGACAATCACAGATACGCAGTATTTT. This chain links TRBV27 with TRBJ2-3, with D tentatively TRBD1 (6 bases). This CDR3 is 16 amino acids long. Germline V gene data show CDR1 as MNHEY and CDR2 as SMNVEV (reference sequence).

J is TRBJ1-1 and V is TRBV5-5; no clear D gene. Trimming took 0 bases from V and 3 from J, leaving 6 bases between them. This CDR3 is 13 amino acids long. CDR1 is SGHKS and CDR2 is YYEKEE in the germline V gene (reference sequence). The CDR3 DNA follows: TGTGCCAGCAGCTTGGCAGTTCACACTGAAGCTTTCTTT. Its translation: CASSLAVHTEAFF. The full variable domain, in which reference TRBV5-5 and TRBJ1-1 provide the parts outside the CDR3, is DAGVTQSPTHLIKTRGQQVTLRCSPISGHKSVSWYQQVLGQGPQFIFQYYEKEERGRGNFPDRFSARQFPNYSSELNVNALLLGDSALYLCASSLAVHTEAFFGQGTRLTVV.

This clone was seen once. This chain connects TRBV5-6 to TRBJ1-2; TRBD1 matches 7 bases. The CDR3 runs 15 residues. J lost 4 bases, V lost 0 bases, and 6 bases had no gene match. Germline V gives CDR1 SGHDT, CDR2 YYEEEE. The CDR3 sequence is CASSLAEEGAYGYTF. CDR3 nucleotide sequence: TGTGCCAGCAGCTTGGCCGAAGAGGGGGCCTATGGCTACACCTTC.

This sequence joins TRBV4-3 and TRBJ2-5, with unresolved D. CDR1 and CDR2 (germline): LGHNA, YSLEER. The V gene lost 1 base and the J gene lost 2 bases, with 11 bases spanning the gap. This CDR3 spans 15 amino acids. CDR3 in amino acids: CASSQGGTPQETQYF. The CDR3 DNA reads TGCGCCAGCAGCCAAGGAGGCACCCCTCAAGAGACCCAGTACTTC.

V usage is TRBV10-1 and J usage is TRBJ2-1, with D perhaps TRBD2 (6 bases). With 3 bases removed from V and 2 bases from J, the gap between germline ends came to 17 bases. In germline, CDR1 is WNHNN, CDR2 SYGVQD (reference sequence). The CDR3 is made up of 17 amino acids. The CDR3 reads CASSDPSRGIAYNEQFF. CDR3 coding DNA: TGCGCCAGCAGTGATCCGTCGCGGGGAATTGCCTACAATGAGCAGTTCTTC.

The V and J genes are TRBV30 and TRBJ2-7, with TRBD1 matching over 7 bases. The CDR3 spans 13 residues. The germline gives CDR1 GTSNPN, CDR2 SVGIG (reference sequence). V lost 2 bases and J lost 3; bases outside the gene matches: 4. CDR3 in DNA: TGTGCCTGGAGTACAGGGGCCTACTACGAGCAGTACTTC. Its translation: CAWSTGAYYEQYF.

This clone was detected a few times. The genes are TRBV9 and TRBJ1-2; TRBD1 matches 9 bases. CDR3 length equals 14 residues. V lost 0 bases and J lost 6; bases outside the gene matches: 3. CDR1 is SGDLS and CDR2 is YYNGEE in the germline V gene. DNA of the CDR3: TGTGCCAGCAGCGTAGAAAGGACAGGGGATGGCTACACCTTC. The encoded protein is CASSVERTGDGYTF. The full variable domain, with the rest looked up from reference TRBV9 and TRBJ1-2, is DSGVTQTPKHLITATGQRVTLRCSPRSGDLSVYWYQQSLDQGLQFLIQYYNGEERAKGNILERFSAQQFPDLHSELNLSSLELGDSALYFCASSVERTGDGYTFGSGTRLTVV.

Concerning this clone itself: Other DNA sequences in this sample translate to the same CDR3. The chain joins TRBV5-6 to TRBJ2-7; D may be TRBD2 (7 bases). The CDR3 length is 12 residues. The V end lost 5 bases, the J end lost 6 bases, and 12 bases lay between the germline ends. Germline values: CDR1 SGHDT, CDR2 YYEEEE. In DNA, the CDR3 is TGTGCCAGCAGTCTGGGGGGGGCCGAGCAGTACTTC. It codes for CASSLGGAEQYF.

The chain links TRBV27 to TRBJ2-6; D is uncertain. The CDR3 is 15 residues long. Germline assignment: CDR1 MNHEY and CDR2 SMNVEV (reference sequence). V lost 5 bases and J 0 bases, leaving 8 bases between the germline ends. CDR3 sequence reads: CASSTQSSGANVLTF. CDR3 sequence (DNA): TGTGCCAGCAGTACACAGAGCTCTGGGGCCAACGTCCTGACTTTC.

This sequence joins TRBV19 and TRBJ2-1; D is possibly TRBD1 (5 bases). Germline V gene lookup returns CDR1 LNHDA and CDR2 SQIVND (reference sequence). The CDR3 has 13 amino acids. V shed 9 bases and J shed 3 bases, with 12 bases lying between them. In nucleotides, the CDR3 is TGTGCCAGCACCAGGGAAAACTACAATGAGCAGTTCTTC. Its protein is CASTRENYNEQFF.

This clone was recorded once. Other DNA sequences of this sample code for an identical CDR3. V is TRBV19 and J is TRBJ1-5, with a possible D match to TRBD1 (6 bases). Trimming shortened V by 5 bases and J by 2 bases, and 10 bases separated the two germline ends. Germline lookup yields CDR1 LNHDA and CDR2 SQIVND (reference sequence). The CDR3 is 14 amino acids. As DNA, the CDR3 is TGTGCCAGTAGTGCCTGGACAGGCAATCAGCCCCAGCATTTT. As protein: CASSAWTGNQPQHF.

The gene calls are TRBV11-2 and TRBJ2-5, with 7 bases identical to TRBD2. Germline values: CDR1 SGHAT, CDR2 FQNNGV. This CDR3 region has 18 residues. Trimming at V came to 2 bases and at J to 3 bases, leaving 15 bases not matched to a gene. CDR3 sequence reads: CASSLPPRGPGGEETQYF. The CDR3 DNA sequence: TGTGCCAGCAGCTTACCCCCGAGGGGTCCTGGGGGGGAAGAGACCCAGTACTTC. Full variable domain (missing parts from reference TRBV11-2 and TRBJ2-5): EAGVAQSPRYKIIEKRQSVAFWCNPISGHATLYWYQQILGQGPKLLIQFQNNGVVDDSQLPKDRFSAERLKGVDSTLKIQPAKLEDSAVYLCASSLPPRGPGGEETQYFGPGTRLLVL.